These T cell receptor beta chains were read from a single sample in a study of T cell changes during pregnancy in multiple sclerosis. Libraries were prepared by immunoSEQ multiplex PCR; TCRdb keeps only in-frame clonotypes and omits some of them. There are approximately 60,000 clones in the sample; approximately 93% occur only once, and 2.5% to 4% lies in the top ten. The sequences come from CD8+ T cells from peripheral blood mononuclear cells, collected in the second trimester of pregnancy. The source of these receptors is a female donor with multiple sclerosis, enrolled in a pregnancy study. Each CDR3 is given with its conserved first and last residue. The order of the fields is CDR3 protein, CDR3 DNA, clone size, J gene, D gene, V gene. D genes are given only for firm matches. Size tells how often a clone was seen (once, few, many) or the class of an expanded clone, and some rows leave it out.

CASSLGLAGSYNEQFF	TGTGCCAGCAGCTTAGGGCTAGCGGGGTCCTACAATGAGCAGTTCTTC	-	TRBJ2-1	TRBD2	TRBV7-2
CASSFYTTSGSETQYF	TGTGCCAGCAGTTTTTATACGACTAGCGGGAGTGAGACCCAGTACTTC	-	TRBJ2-5	TRBD2	TRBV28
CATSRGPGTGPNEKLFF	TGTGCCACCAGCAGAGGGCCCGGGACAGGGCCTAATGAAAAACTGTTTTTT	-	TRBJ1-4	TRBD1	TRBV15
CATSGGTGNYEQYF	TGTGCCACTTCAGGGGGGACAGGCAACTACGAGCAGTACTTC	once	TRBJ2-7	TRBD1	TRBV19
CASSSHKGGRAAYEQYF	TGTGCCAGCAGCTCCCACAAGGGAGGGAGGGCCGCCTACGAGCAGTACTTC	-	TRBJ2-7	TRBD2	TRBV11-2
CASSPPGQGQYF	TGTGCCAGCTCACCACCTGGACAGGGACAGTATTTT	-	TRBJ2-3	TRBD1	TRBV18
CASSTTPGTSRYEQYF	TGTGCCAGTAGTACAACGCCCGGGACTAGCCGCTACGAGCAGTACTTC	-	TRBJ2-7	TRBD2	TRBV19
CASTPGGAANTEAFF	TGCGCCAGCACACCGGGGGGGGCGGCGAACACTGAAGCTTTCTTT	-	TRBJ1-1	-	TRBV4-1
CASTPIGTGRQPQHF	TGTGCCAGCACCCCGATCGGTACAGGGCGGCAGCCCCAGCATTTT	few	TRBJ1-5	-	TRBV7-9
CATGTGWLGEQYF	TGTGCCACCGGGACAGGATGGCTGGGAGAGCAGTACTTC	-	TRBJ2-7	TRBD1	TRBV19
CASSRAGGAGLRGEQYF	TGTGCCAGCAGCAGGGCAGGGGGCGCGGGTTTGAGAGGCGAGCAGTACTTC	-	TRBJ2-7	TRBD1	TRBV14
CASSLPGTSGLNEQFF	TGTGCCAGCAGTTTGCCCGGGACTAGCGGCCTCAATGAGCAGTTCTTC	-	TRBJ2-1	TRBD2	TRBV27
CSVEDSTGWSTGELFF	TGCAGCGTTGAAGATTCAACAGGGTGGTCCACCGGGGAGCTGTTTTTT	-	TRBJ2-2	-	TRBV29-1
CASSLLTYEQFF	TGTGCCAGCAGTTTACTAACCTACGAGCAGTTCTTC	-	TRBJ2-1	-	TRBV7-3
CASSLNSAQLNTGELFF	TGTGCCAGCAGCTTAAATTCAGCGCAGTTAAACACCGGGGAGCTGTTTTTT	-	TRBJ2-2	-	TRBV7-3
CASSKWDRGRRGEETQYF	TGCGCCAGCAGCAAATGGGACAGGGGGCGGCGGGGAGAAGAGACCCAGTACTTC	-	TRBJ2-5	TRBD1	TRBV5-1
CASQESVLPEAFF	TGTGCCAGCCAAGAGTCGGTTCTCCCTGAAGCTTTCTTT	once	TRBJ1-1	-	TRBV6-5
CASSLNRGTRQPQHF	TGTGCCAGCAGCTTAAACAGGGGGACAAGGCAGCCCCAGCATTTT	-	TRBJ1-5	TRBD1	TRBV7-2
CASSLVSGLASYEQYF	TGTGCCAGCAGCTTAGTATCGGGACTAGCGTCCTACGAGCAGTACTTC	-	TRBJ2-7	TRBD2	TRBV7-9
CASSTGTVPSLEQFF	TGTGCCAGCAGCACCGGGACTGTCCCGTCTTTGGAGCAGTTCTTC	-	TRBJ2-1	-	TRBV7-9
CSVILRGVHTEAFF	TGCAGCGTTATTCTACGGGGGGTCCACACTGAAGCTTTCTTT	-	TRBJ1-1	-	TRBV29-1
CASSYSTGGETQYF	TGTGCCAGCAGTTACTCTACAGGGGGGGAGACCCAGTACTTC	-	TRBJ2-5	TRBD1	TRBV6-5
CASSLSRQGANYGYTF	TGTGCCAGCAGTTTATCCCGACAGGGGGCGAACTATGGCTACACCTTC	-	TRBJ1-2	TRBD1	TRBV27
CAWSGYSGSYPKNIQYF	TGTGCCTGGAGTGGATATAGCGGGAGCTATCCCAAAAACATTCAGTACTTC	-	TRBJ2-4	TRBD2	TRBV30
CASSTTVLAGGSMNEQFF	TGTGCCAGCAGTACAACGGTCCTAGCGGGAGGGTCCATGAATGAGCAGTTCTTC	-	TRBJ2-1	TRBD2	TRBV9
CASSPLDRNSYNEQFF	TGTGCCAGCTCACCACTGGACAGAAACTCCTACAATGAGCAGTTCTTC	-	TRBJ2-1	-	TRBV18
CASSPIPRDTDYEQYF	TGTGCCAGCAGTCCAATACCTCGGGACACCGACTACGAGCAGTACTTC	-	TRBJ2-7	-	TRBV27
CASSSIDSGAIEQYF	TGTGCCAGCAGCTCAATCGATAGCGGGGCAATCGAGCAGTACTTC	-	TRBJ2-7	TRBD2	TRBV7-9
CASSLGLNSGGTEAFF	TGTGCCAGCAGCTTGGGATTAAATAGCGGGGGCACTGAAGCTTTCTTT	-	TRBJ1-1	-	TRBV5-5
CASSYSQRQFTGELFF	TGTGCCAGCAGTTACTCTCAGCGACAGTTTACCGGGGAGCTGTTTTTT	-	TRBJ2-2	-	TRBV6-5
CASSSPRGTSGNYEQYF	TGTGCCAGCAGTTCCCCTAGGGGGACTAGCGGGAACTACGAGCAGTACTTC	-	TRBJ2-7	TRBD2	TRBV27
CASSLSRGNTEAFF	TGTGCCAGCAGTTTATCACGGGGGAACACTGAAGCTTTCTTT	few	TRBJ1-1	-	TRBV27
CASSFNGGTDTQYF	TGTGCCAGCAGTTTTAACGGGGGCACAGATACGCAGTATTTT	-	TRBJ2-3	-	TRBV27
CASSLDAGPTYEQYF	TGTGCCAGCAGCTTGGATGCAGGGCCCACCTACGAGCAGTACTTC	-	TRBJ2-7	-	TRBV5-4
CAISESPDEGSTDTQYF	TGTGCCATCAGTGAGTCCCCCGACGAGGGCAGCACAGATACGCAGTATTTT	-	TRBJ2-3	-	TRBV10-3
CASSTLAGGPYEQYF	TGTGCCAGTAGTACCTTAGCGGGAGGGCCCTACGAGCAGTACTTC	-	TRBJ2-7	TRBD2	TRBV19
CASSFRTENTGELFF	TGTGCCAGCAGTTTCAGGACAGAGAACACCGGGGAGCTGTTTTTT	-	TRBJ2-2	-	TRBV28
CASSSERQGDPNTGELFF	TGTGCCAGCAGTTCGGAAAGACAGGGAGACCCGAACACCGGGGAGCTGTTTTTT	-	TRBJ2-2	TRBD1	TRBV7-8
CASGGQGADEQYF	TGTGCCAGCGGGGGACAGGGGGCCGACGAGCAGTACTTC	-	TRBJ2-7	TRBD1	TRBV7-9
CASRQDRGAYEQYF	TGTGCCAGTCGTCAGGACAGGGGGGCCTACGAGCAGTACTTC	-	TRBJ2-7	TRBD1	TRBV19
CASNRGFYSNQPQHF	TGTGCCAGCAACCGAGGGTTTTATAGCAATCAGCCCCAGCATTTT	-	TRBJ1-5	-	TRBV7-2
CASSTTGTNEKLFF	TGTGCCAGCAGTACGACAGGAACTAATGAAAAACTGTTTTTT	once	TRBJ1-4	-	TRBV6-6
CASSVGLGSGTGELFF	TGTGCCAGCAGCGTAGGGCTGGGCTCGGGAACCGGGGAGCTGTTTTTT	-	TRBJ2-2	-	TRBV9
CASSFSGSPRETQYF	TGTGCCAGCAGTTTTAGCGGGAGTCCCCGAGAGACCCAGTACTTC	-	TRBJ2-5	TRBD2	TRBV13
CATSRGQGATEAFF	TGTGCCACCAGCAGGGGACAGGGGGCTACTGAAGCTTTCTTT	-	TRBJ1-1	TRBD1	TRBV15
CASSVGGTEYEQYF	TGTGCCAGCAGCGTAGGGGGGACAGAATACGAGCAGTACTTC	-	TRBJ2-7	TRBD1	TRBV9
CASRLRGLGQPQHF	TGTGCAAGTCGCTTAAGGGGGCTGGGTCAGCCCCAGCATTTT	-	TRBJ1-5	-	TRBV12-2
CASSEALPGHGYTF	TGTGCCAGCAGTGAAGCGCTCCCAGGGCATGGCTACACCTTC	-	TRBJ1-2	-	TRBV6-1
CASSYGGGNEKLFF	TGTGCCAGCAGTTACGGGGGGGGTAATGAAAAACTGTTTTTT	-	TRBJ1-4	-	TRBV6-5
CASSPLSGLAGAWYNEQFF	TGTGCCAGTAGTCCTCTCTCAGGACTAGCGGGAGCATGGTACAATGAGCAGTTCTTC	-	TRBJ2-1	TRBD2	TRBV19
CASIRQGAGSEQFF	TGTGCCAGTATACGACAGGGGGCTGGTAGTGAGCAGTTCTTC	once	TRBJ2-1	TRBD1	TRBV19
CASSTRSGARGWQFF	TGTGCCAGCAGTACCCGGTCTGGAGCAAGGGGCTGGCAGTTCTTC	-	TRBJ2-1	-	TRBV27
CASSLPPGQGAYEQYF	TGTGCCAGCAGCTTGCCCCCGGGACAGGGGGCGTACGAGCAGTACTTC	-	TRBJ2-7	TRBD1	TRBV5-4
CASSFKREWSPDTQYF	TGTGCCAGCAGCTTCAAGCGGGAGTGGAGCCCAGATACGCAGTATTTT	-	TRBJ2-3	TRBD2	TRBV5-4
CASTAGLAVVDEQFF	TGCGCCAGCACCGCGGGACTAGCGGTCGTCGATGAGCAGTTCTTC	-	TRBJ2-1	TRBD2	TRBV10-1
CASSLSGGTNEQYF	TGCGCCAGCAGCTTAAGCGGGGGGACTAACGAGCAGTACTTC	-	TRBJ2-7	TRBD2	TRBV5-1
CASSQQGETQYF	TGCGCCAGCAGCCAGCAGGGAGAGACCCAGTACTTC	-	TRBJ2-5	-	TRBV4-1
CASSLLPGMNTEAFF	TGTGCCAGCAGCTTACTGCCAGGGATGAACACTGAAGCTTTCTTT	-	TRBJ1-1	-	TRBV7-3
CASRLEPGTGGEYGYTF	TGTGCAAGTCGCTTAGAGCCCGGGACAGGGGGCGAGTATGGCTACACCTTC	-	TRBJ1-2	-	TRBV12-2
CASSIGQGEDYEQYF	TGTGCCAGTAGTATCGGACAGGGAGAGGACTACGAGCAGTACTTC	-	TRBJ2-7	TRBD1	TRBV19